By sample fraction, the clone carrying this T cell receptor beta chain is medium-sized (0.01 to 0.1%). Its antigen is currently unknown. The treatment denotes: roughly 20 received Ad26.COV2.S at low or high dose, single or two shots; about 5 received placebo; per-sample allocation not given. On day 63 after the first injection, vaccine and placebo recipients gave samples. This sample is drawn from a study of Ad26.COV2.S vaccination and SARS-CoV-2 variants. About the study: The authors gave Ad26.COV2.S intramuscularly, either once or twice 56 days apart.

Study-wide results and caveats: A substantial breadth of spike-specific CD8+ and CD4+ T cell responses after vaccination has been reported. Relative to placebo recipients, vaccine recipients exhibited elevated spike-specific TCR breadth.

Method: immunoSEQ multiplex PCR; TCRdb's copy keeps in-frame clones and lacks some. Among roughly 680,000 clones listed, around 92% were seen once. Trimming took 4 bases from V and 4 from J; bases not matched to a gene: 9. CDR3 size: 15 residues. Germline CDR1 and CDR2: LGHDT and YNNKEL (reference sequence). This chain uses TRBV3-1 (or the pseudogene TRBV3-2) with TRBJ2-7; 8 positions match TRBD1. The source is a person between 18 and 59 years old who received the Ad26.COV2.S COVID-19 vaccine or a placebo. This material consisted of peripheral blood, taken in a trial of Ad26.COV2.S vaccine versus placebo. The CDR3 sequence is CASSPGQGPRYEQYF. The CDR3 DNA follows: TGTGCCAGCAGCCCCGGACAGGGTCCTCGATACGAGCAGTACTTC.